This TCR beta chain was retrieved from a study of shared clonotypes between healthy human individuals. Concerning this clone itself: Its antigen is as yet unknown.

For each subset, genomic DNA was distributed in equal portions over several immunoSEQ plates. The data were produced by immunoSEQ multiplex PCR, yet TCRdb's version contains in-frame clones alone and is incomplete. The sample lists more than 1 million clones; around 82% were seen once. Study-level results: Sharing across four donors was highest in naive CD4 (approximately 5%) and lowest in memory CD8 (approximately 0.4%).

The source is a man aged 18 to 29 in good health. Some clones in this sample may be carry-over from other donors' samples. Sequenced: memory CD4+ T cells from PBMCs. Specified subset: CD45RA-negative fraction.

CDR3 loop: CASSHGSGATDTQYF. DNA of the CDR3: TGTGCCAGCAGCCACGGGTCGGGAGCCACAGATACGCAGTATTTT. The rearrangement uses TRBV5-6 and TRBJ2-3, with a weak D call TRBD2 (6 bases). The germline V gene encodes CDR1 SGHDT and CDR2 YYEEEE. The CDR3 consists of 15 residues. Trimming took off 4 bases at V and 2 bases at J, with 14 bases between the two ends.